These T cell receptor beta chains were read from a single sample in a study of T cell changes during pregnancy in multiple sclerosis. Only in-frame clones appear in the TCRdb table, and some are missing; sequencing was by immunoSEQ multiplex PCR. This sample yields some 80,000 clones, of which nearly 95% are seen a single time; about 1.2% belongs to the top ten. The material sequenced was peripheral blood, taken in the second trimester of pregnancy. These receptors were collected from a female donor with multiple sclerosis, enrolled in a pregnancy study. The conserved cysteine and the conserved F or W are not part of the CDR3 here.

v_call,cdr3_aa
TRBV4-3,ASSQGIQGGQETQY
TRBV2,ASSAQGSSNQPQH
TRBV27,ASSPFLAGENTDTQY
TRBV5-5,ASSLGTSGRTNQETQY
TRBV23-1,ASSPARTAYQPQH
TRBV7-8,ASSLGLQGQPQH
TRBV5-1,ASSLAGLAGNNEQF
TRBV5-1,ASSLAQGYEQY
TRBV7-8,ASSLAQWAGAVGYT
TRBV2,ASTRDSREADTQY
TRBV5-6,ASSLAVQYNEQF
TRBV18,ASSLPGTSYEQY
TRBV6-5,ASSYSGRSSYEQY
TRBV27,ASSPEVYQETQY
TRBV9,ASSFSGSEQF
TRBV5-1,ASSPLPAGSYNEQF
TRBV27,ASSSPGTGTDTQY
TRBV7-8,ASSQTGQPMEQY
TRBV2,ASRGRTDTQY
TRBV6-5,ASSYGAGTYEQY
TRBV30,AWTPRVGGWYGYT
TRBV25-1,ASRESGKSYNEQF
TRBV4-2,ASSQSQGLDEQY
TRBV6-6,ASRPSSETYNEQF
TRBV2,ASKLNGQGTAGYT
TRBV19,ASSPGQYSYEQY
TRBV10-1,ASSESRGDGYT
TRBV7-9,ASSPETGVAF
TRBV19,ASRDRGADTQY
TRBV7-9,ASSFGPALTGGGYGYT
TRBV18,ASSPLRANTEAF
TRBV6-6,ASSYSRTVGHEQY
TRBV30,AWTRGNSNQPQH
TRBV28,ASSPATGKPYEQY
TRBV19,ASTPAQGRYNEQF
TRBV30,AWMEAGTEGYT
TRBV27,ASSPGQGGTEAF
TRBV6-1,ASERGGFGNQPQH
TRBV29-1,SVGQGSGSNQPQH
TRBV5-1,ASSHGKQNTGELF
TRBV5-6,ASSSGTGGLKLF
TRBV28,ASSRRDRGQDGELF
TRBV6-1,ASSATGEASGNTIY
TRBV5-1,ASRRETGGNTIY
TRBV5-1,ASSLVSGGETQY
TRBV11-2,ASSLGTTYEQY
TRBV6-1,ASSEPPSTLNIQY
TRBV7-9,ASSLLREYNEQF
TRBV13,ASSLVQRTYEQY
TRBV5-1,ASSLSNSYNEQF
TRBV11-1,ASSLVGDTHNEQF
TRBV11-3,ASSLGRGSSGNTIY
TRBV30,AHQGREDEKLF
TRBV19,AISPGTGPNQPQH
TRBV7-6,ASSFTTSVQETQY
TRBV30,AWSPTRPGNTIY
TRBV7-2,ASSSYYGYT
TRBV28,ASSLAPGGVRAF
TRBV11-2,ASSPDSQETQY
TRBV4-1,ASSPHRGDKLSGDSGNTIY